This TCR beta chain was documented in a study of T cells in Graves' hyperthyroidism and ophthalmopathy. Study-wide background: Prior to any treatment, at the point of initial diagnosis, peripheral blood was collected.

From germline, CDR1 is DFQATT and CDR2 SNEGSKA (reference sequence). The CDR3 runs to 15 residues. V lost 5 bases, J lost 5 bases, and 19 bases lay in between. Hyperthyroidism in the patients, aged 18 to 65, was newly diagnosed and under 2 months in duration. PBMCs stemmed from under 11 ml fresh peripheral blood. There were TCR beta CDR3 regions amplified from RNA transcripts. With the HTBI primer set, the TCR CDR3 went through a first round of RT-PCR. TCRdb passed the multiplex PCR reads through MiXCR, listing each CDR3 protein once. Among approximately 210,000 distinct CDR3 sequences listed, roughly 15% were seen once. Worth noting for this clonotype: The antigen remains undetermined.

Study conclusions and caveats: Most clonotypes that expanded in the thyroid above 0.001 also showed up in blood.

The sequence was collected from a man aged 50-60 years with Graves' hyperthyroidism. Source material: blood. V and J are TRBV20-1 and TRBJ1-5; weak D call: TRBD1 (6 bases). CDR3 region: CSAGGVQGLYQPQHF. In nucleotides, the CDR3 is TGCAGTGCTGGGGGGGTACAGGGCCTCTATCAGCCCCAGCATTTT.